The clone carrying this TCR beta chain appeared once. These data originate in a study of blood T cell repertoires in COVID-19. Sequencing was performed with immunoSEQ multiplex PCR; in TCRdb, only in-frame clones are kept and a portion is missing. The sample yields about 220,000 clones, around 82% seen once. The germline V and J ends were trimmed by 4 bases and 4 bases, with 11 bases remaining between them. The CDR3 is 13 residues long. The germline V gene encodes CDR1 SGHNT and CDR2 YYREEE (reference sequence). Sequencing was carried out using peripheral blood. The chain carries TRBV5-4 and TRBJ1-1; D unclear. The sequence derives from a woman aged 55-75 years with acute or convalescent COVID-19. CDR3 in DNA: TGTGCCAGCAGCCTGCCCGGGAGCACTGAAGCTTTCTTT. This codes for CASSLPGSTEAFF.